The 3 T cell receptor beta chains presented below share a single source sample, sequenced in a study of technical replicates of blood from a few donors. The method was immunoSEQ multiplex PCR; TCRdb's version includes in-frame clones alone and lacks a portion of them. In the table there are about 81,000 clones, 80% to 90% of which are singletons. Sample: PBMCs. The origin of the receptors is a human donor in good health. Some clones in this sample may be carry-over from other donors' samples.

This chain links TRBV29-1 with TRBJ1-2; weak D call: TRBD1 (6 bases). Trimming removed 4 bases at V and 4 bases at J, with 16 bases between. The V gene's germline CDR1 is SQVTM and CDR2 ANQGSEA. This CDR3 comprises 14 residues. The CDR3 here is CSVVGRGKAYGYTF. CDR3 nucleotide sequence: TGCAGCGTTGTAGGCAGGGGTAAGGCCTATGGCTACACCTTC.

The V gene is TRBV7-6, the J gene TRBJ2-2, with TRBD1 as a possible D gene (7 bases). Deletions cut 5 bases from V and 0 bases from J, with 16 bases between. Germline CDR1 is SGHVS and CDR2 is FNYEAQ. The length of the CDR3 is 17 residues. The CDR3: CASSPRGTESNTGELFF. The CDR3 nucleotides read TGTGCCAGCAGCCCACGGGGGACAGAGTCGAACACCGGGGAGCTGTTTTTT. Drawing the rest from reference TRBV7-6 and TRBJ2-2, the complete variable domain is GAGVSQSPRYKVTKRGQDVALRCDPISGHVSLYWYRQALGQGPEFLTYFNYEAQQDKSGLPNDRFSAERPEGSISTLTIQRTEQRDSAMYRCASSPRGTESNTGELFFGEGSRLTVL.

This CDR3 reads CASKDRGSNEKLFF. CDR3 in DNA: TGTGCCAGCAAGGACAGGGGATCTAATGAAAAACTGTTTTTT. The chain combines TRBV2 with TRBJ1-4; 9 bases line up with TRBD1. Unmatched junction bases numbered 3, after V lost 7 bases and J lost 3 bases. The CDR3 consists of 14 residues. The germline gives CDR1 SNHLY, CDR2 FYNNEI.